This T cell receptor (beta chain) was identified during a study of T cells in Graves' hyperthyroidism and ophthalmopathy. Remarks on this clonotype: A junction boundary mismatches the germline segment, possibly from a read error.

CDR3 length: 14 amino acids. Germline assignment: CDR1 SEHNR and CDR2 FQNEAQ (reference sequence). Template material for amplifying TCR beta CDR3 regions consisted of RNA transcripts. First-round RT-PCR of the TCR CDR3 relied on the HTBI primer set. TCRdb fed the multiplex PCR reads into MiXCR, producing one record per CDR3 protein. The data hold about 360,000 distinct CDR3 sequences, with about 13% observed a single time. What was sequenced was blood. The chain is built from TRBV7-9 and TRBJ1-2; D remains unclear. This sequence originates from a woman aged 18-29 years with Graves' hyperthyroidism. This chain's CDR3 is CASSAPAYRDGCTF. CDR3 nucleotides: TGTGCCAGCAGCGCTCCTGCTTACAGAGATGGCTGCACCTTC.